The clone carrying this TCR beta chain was found many times. Only in-frame clones appear in the TCRdb table, and some are missing; sequencing was by immunoSEQ multiplex PCR. The repertoire holds roughly 170,000 clones, 85% seen once, with about 5.6% in the top ten. Seattle patients were enrolled during active infection and followed longitudinally. This sample is part of a study of blood T cell repertoires in COVID-19. In the study overall: Acute and convalescent COVID-19 samples came from the United States, Italy and Spain.

This CDR3 has 15 residues. The germline CDR1 and CDR2 sequences are MNHEY and SMNVEV (reference sequence). V lost 5 bases, J lost 4 bases, and 4 bases stayed unmatched. The TCR sequence derives from a woman in her 50s with COVID-19, enrolled during active disease. Sequencing was done on a sample of peripheral blood. V and J are TRBV27 and TRBJ2-5; 13 nucleotides align to TRBD2. The CDR3 here is CASSPGLAGIETQYF. In DNA, the CDR3 is TGTGCCAGCAGTCCGGGACTAGCGGGGATAGAGACCCAGTACTTC.